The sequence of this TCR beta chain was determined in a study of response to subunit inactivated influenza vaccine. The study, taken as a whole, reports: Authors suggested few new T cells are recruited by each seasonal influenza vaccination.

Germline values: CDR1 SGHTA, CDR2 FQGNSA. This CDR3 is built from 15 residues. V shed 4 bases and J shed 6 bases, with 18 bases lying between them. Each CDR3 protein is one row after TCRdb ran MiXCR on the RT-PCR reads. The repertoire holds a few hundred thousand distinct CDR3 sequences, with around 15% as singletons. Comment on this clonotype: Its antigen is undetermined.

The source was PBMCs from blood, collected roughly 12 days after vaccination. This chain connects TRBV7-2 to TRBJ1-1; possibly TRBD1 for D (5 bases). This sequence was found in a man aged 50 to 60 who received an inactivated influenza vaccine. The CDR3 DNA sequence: TGTGCCAGCAGCTCTTACTTGGGCGGGGACTCTGAAGCTTTCTTT. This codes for CASSSYLGGDSEAFF.